The 16 T cell receptor beta chains below were found in one sample sequenced in a study of tumor and adjacent non-tumor tissue in lung cancer. Three rounds of nested PCR, following a modified ARM-PCR protocol, produced the TCRbeta library. TCRdb re-called the multiplex PCR reads with MiXCR, one entry per CDR3 protein. The data show fewer than 130,000 distinct CDR3 sequences, 84% seen once. No cell sorting was done before RNA was extracted from the tissue. Source material: lung tumor tissue. All receptors come from a man aged 65 to 85 with non-small cell lung cancer.

Worth noting for this clonotype: At one end the junction does not follow the germline gene, possibly because of a read error. J is TRBJ2-5 and V is TRBV11-1; D perhaps matches TRBD2 (6 bases). This CDR3 is 15 amino acids long. CDR1 and CDR2 (germline): SGHAT, FQDESV (reference sequence). The CDR3 loop reads CASSLGRTNQEIQYF. The CDR3 DNA sequence: TGTGCCAGTAGCCTGGGTAGGACTAATCAAGAGATCCAGTATTTC.

This clonotype was picked up one time. The chain carries TRBV28 and TRBJ2-7; the D gene is possibly TRBD2 (6 bases). The CDR3 covers 15 residues. Germline CDR1 is MDHEN and CDR2 is SYDVKM. CDR3 amino acids: CTITSRRAGGYEQYF. In DNA form, the CDR3 reads TGTACCATCACTTCTCGGCGGGCCGGGGGTTACGAGCAGTACTTC.

Regarding this clonotype: An end of the junction differs from the germline gene, which may be a read error. This chain joins TRBV5-6 and TRBJ2-1, with a possible D match to TRBD1 (6 bases). The CDR3 length is 18 residues. Germline CDR1 reads SGHDT; CDR2 reads YYEEEE. The CDR3 reads CASSLVITGIGSYNVQFF. The DNA for the CDR3 is TGTGCCAGTAGCTTGGTAATAACAGGGATTGGGTCCTACAATGTGCAGTTCTTC.

On this clonotype: A junction boundary mismatches the germline segment, possibly from a read error. The chain employs TRBV29-1 and TRBJ2-2, with D tentatively TRBD1 or TRBD2 (6 bases each). Germline-derived CDR1 and CDR2 are SQVTM and ANQGSEA. The CDR3 consists of 14 residues. In DNA form, the CDR3 reads TGCAGTGCTGACGTAGTGGGGGGCACCGGGGATCTGTTTTTT. The encoded protein is CSADVVGGTGDLFF.

As to this clonotype: The junction and the germline gene differ at one end; a read error may be behind it. The rearrangement uses TRBV4-1 and TRBJ2-3, with D maybe TRBD1 (5 bases). Per the germline V gene, CDR1 is MGHRA and CDR2 is YSYEKL. The CDR3 has 13 residues. Here the CDR3 DNA reads TGCGCCATCAGCCAAGCGTTGGACAATACGCTGTATTTT. Translation gives CAISQALDNTLYF.

This clonotype was seen ten or more times. In nucleotides, the CDR3 is TGCAGTGCTCACCTTGGGGGCCTACAAGCCCCCGTGGATACGCAGTATTTT. It encodes CSAHLGGLQAPVDTQYF. This sequence joins TRBV20-1 and TRBJ2-3; D may be TRBD1 (6 bases). This CDR3 spans 17 amino acids. Trimming stripped 5 bases from V and 6 bases from J, with 27 bases between. CDR1 DFQATT and CDR2 SNEGSKA come from the germline V gene (reference sequence).

As for this clonotype: One end of the junction is discordant with germline, which a read error may explain. The chain employs TRBV5-1 and TRBJ2-6, with D unresolved. The CDR3 extends over 15 amino acids. Per the germline V gene, CDR1 is SGHRS and CDR2 is YFSETQ. The CDR3 sequence is CTSSLVFSGANVLTF. In nucleotides, the CDR3 is TGCACCAGCAGCTTGGTTTTCTCTGGGGCCAACGTCCTGACTTTC.

The V call is TRBV6-1, the J call TRBJ2-2, with TRBD1 matching over 7 bases. The CDR3 runs to 15 residues. Per germline, CDR1 MNHNS and CDR2 SASEGT. With 8 bases clipped from V and 8 bases from J, the junction kept 14 bases outside the gene matches. The CDR3 nucleotides are TGTGCCAGCGCTACCAGGGGGATCCTGTCTGGGGAGCTGTTTTTT. Encoded protein: CASATRGILSGELFF.

CDR3: CASSRSAVGGIQYF. The DNA of the CDR3 is TGTGCCAGCAGCCGATCGGCAGTCGGGGGAATCCAGTACTTC. J is TRBJ2-5 and V is TRBV6-5, with TRBD2 as a possible D gene (6 bases). This CDR3 contains 14 residues. The V and J ends lost 6 bases and 10 bases respectively, with 21 bases between them. Germline CDR1 is MNHEY and CDR2 is SVGAGI.

Turning to this clonotype: No conserved phenylalanine or tryptophan is present at the end of the CDR3, so a read error is the likely explanation. The chain uses TRBV7-8 and TRBJ2-7, with D uncertain. The CDR3 loop spans 11 amino acids. The germline CDR1 and CDR2 sequences are SGHVS and FQNEAQ. V lost 1 base to trimming and J lost 4 bases, with 2 bases between them. The CDR3 spells CASSLEYEQYL. CDR3 DNA sequence: TGTGCCAGCAGCTTAGAGTACGAGCAGTACTTA.

Remarks on this clonotype: This may come from a read error, since a much larger clone is one base off. Because it lacks the conserved phenylalanine or tryptophan at the end, this CDR3 is likely a read error. This chain links TRBV29-1 with TRBJ2-5, with a tentative D call TRBD1 (6 bases). Trimming removed 4 bases at V and 7 bases at J, with 13 bases between. The CDR3 spans 12 residues. Germline V gives CDR1 SQVTM, CDR2 ANQGSEA. DNA for the CDR3: TGCAGCGTTGCGACAGGCTCCCTGACCCAGTACGTC. Translated: CSVATGSLTQYV.

The chain uses TRBV13 and TRBJ1-2, with D unclear. V was trimmed by 9 bases and J by 5 bases, leaving 13 bases between them. The CDR3 has 12 amino acids. Germline V gene sequence: CDR1 PRHDT, CDR2 FYEKMQ (reference sequence). The CDR3, as DNA: TGTGCCAGTAGCCTCCCGGAATATGGCTACACCTTC. This encodes CASSLPEYGYTF.

Remarks on this clonotype: The junction differs from germline at one of its ends, possibly a read error. The rearrangement joins TRBV28 to TRBJ1-6; unclear D gene. The V gene's germline CDR1 is MDHEN and CDR2 SYDVKM. This CDR3 is built from 12 residues. The CDR3 DNA sequence: TGTGCCAGCGGGATGCCTTACTCACCCCTTCACTTT. Its translation is CASGMPYSPLHF.

Comment on this clonotype: One junction end does not reproduce the germline sequence, and a read error may be involved. V is TRBV6-2 or TRBV6-3 and J is TRBJ1-5; D unresolved. This CDR3 spans 15 amino acids. The germline V gene encodes CDR1 MNHEY and CDR2 SVGEGT. DNA for the CDR3: TGTGCCAACAGTTATCTGGGCAGGAGCAATCAGCCCCAGCATTTT. Translation: CANSYLGRSNQPQHF.

The V call is TRBV18, the J call TRBJ1-2, with 7 positions matching TRBD1. Germline CDR1 KGHSH, CDR2 LQKENI. Germline trimming cut 10 bases from V and 8 bases from J; bases unmatched to any gene: 16. The length of the CDR3 is 14 residues. In nucleotides, the CDR3 is TGTGCCAACTCCCCCACCAAGGGGGCTATGGGCTACACCTTC. Encoded protein: CANSPTKGAMGYTF. Complete variable domain (other parts from reference TRBV18 and TRBJ1-2): NAGVMQNPRHLVRRRGQEARLRCSPMKGHSHVYWYRQLPEEGLKFMVYLQKENIIDESGMPKERFSAEFPKEGPSILRIQQVVRGDSAAYFCANSPTKGAMGYTFGSGTRLTVV.

In this sample, this clonotype turned up many times. CDR3 protein: CASSYSGQGSYEQYF. In DNA form, the CDR3 reads TGTGCCAGCAGTTACTCGGGACAGGGGTCCTACGAGCAGTACTTC. The chain recombines TRBV6-5 with TRBJ2-7; TRBD1 agrees at 10 bases. Trimming at V came to 0 bases and at J to 1 base, leaving 0 bases not matched to a gene. The V gene's germline CDR1 is MNHEY and CDR2 SVGAGI. The CDR3 consists of 15 residues.